Listed here are 25 T cell receptor beta chains from one sample, sequenced in a study of breast tumors, draining lymph nodes, adjacent tissues. TCRdb called the multiplex PCR reads again in MiXCR, with one record for every CDR3 protein. The table has approximately 170,000 distinct CDR3 sequences, roughly 30% seen once. Samples came from axillary lymph nodes draining the breast cancer. The sequencing input was axillary lymph node tissue. All receptors come from a female donor with breast cancer. Some clones in this sample may be carry-over from other donors' samples.

This sequence joins TRBV10-3 and TRBJ2-5; a weak D match, TRBD2 (5 bases). Germline CDR1 is ENHRY and CDR2 is SYGVKD. The CDR3 length is 21 residues. The V end was cut by 4 bases, the J end by 2 bases, with 32 bases between. CDR3 nucleotide sequence: TGTGCCATCAGTGCTAGTTCCCCGTCAACGTCGGGCGGAAGGAGGCAAGAGACCCAGTACTTC. It specifies CAISASSPSTSGGRRQETQYF.

The J gene is TRBJ2-1, the V gene TRBV10-1; D not certain. The V gene's germline CDR1 is WNHNN and CDR2 SYGVQD (reference sequence). The CDR3 spans 10 residues. Trimming took 10 bases from V and 0 from J, leaving 1 base between them. CDR3 in DNA: TGCGCCACCTCCTACAATGAGCAGTTCTTC. The encoded protein is CATSYNEQFF.

This clonotype was counted many times. This chain connects TRBV29-1 to TRBJ2-5; 15 bases fit TRBD2. Unmatched junction bases numbered 6, after V lost 3 bases and J lost 4 bases. The length of the CDR3 is 16 residues. The V gene's germline CDR1 is SQVTM and CDR2 ANQGSEA. CDR3 sequence: CSVDGLAGGIGETQYF. CDR3 nucleotide sequence: TGCAGCGTTGACGGACTAGCGGGAGGGATAGGAGAGACCCAGTACTTC.

To note about this clonotype: A much larger clone lies one base from this, so it may be a read error. V gene TRBV5-5 combines with J gene TRBJ2-1; D possibly matches TRBD1 or TRBD2 (5 bases each). Germline CDR1 SGHKS, CDR2 YYEKEE (reference sequence). The CDR3 covers 18 residues. The V gene lost 2 bases and the J gene lost 7 bases, with 25 bases spanning the gap. CDR3 region: CASSLLATGTSGVNEQFF. For the CDR3, the DNA is TGTGCCAGCAGCTTATTGGCTACCGGGACCTCCGGCGTGAATGAGCAGTTCTTC.

The V call is TRBV6-1, the J call TRBJ1-5; no definite D call. The germline V and J ends were trimmed by 5 bases and 3 bases, with 17 bases remaining between them. The CDR3 covers 16 residues. Germline-derived CDR1 and CDR2 are MNHNS and SASEGT. This chain's CDR3 is CASSHPETSYNQPQHF. The CDR3 nucleotides are TGTGCCAGCAGTCATCCCGAGACAAGTTACAATCAGCCCCAGCATTTT.

Concerning this clonotype: A much larger clone differs by one base, so this may be a read error. This rearrangement joins TRBV7-3 to TRBJ2-1; no firm D call. CDR3 size: 14 residues. The V gene's germline CDR1 is SGHTA and CDR2 FQGTGA. CDR3 sequence: CANSLTPVDNEHFF. The CDR3 region has the DNA TGTGCCAACAGCTTAACTCCGGTCGACAATGAGCACTTCTTC.

In its sample, this clonotype was seen many times. V gene TRBV14 combines with J gene TRBJ1-6; weak D call: TRBD1 (6 bases). V lost 1 base and J 0 bases, leaving 10 bases between the germline ends. The CDR3 is 17 residues long. Germline assignment: CDR1 SGHDN and CDR2 FVKESK. This CDR3 reads CASSQGQGSSYNSPLHF. DNA of the CDR3: TGTGCCAGCAGCCAAGGGCAGGGGAGCTCCTATAATTCACCCCTCCACTTT.

For this clonotype: One junction end disagrees with the germline gene, perhaps due to a read error. The rearrangement uses TRBV19 and TRBJ2-7, with D unclear. The CDR3 is made up of 14 amino acids. CDR1 and CDR2 (germline): LNHDA, SQIVND (reference sequence). CDR3 loop: CASSIDSNRNEQHF. CDR3 nucleotides: TGTGCCAGCAGCATAGATAGCAACCGGAACGAGCAGCACTTC.

This clonotype appeared many times. The V call is TRBV6-1, the J call TRBJ2-5, with D unclear. The CDR3 loop spans 13 amino acids. The V gene lost 2 bases and the J gene lost 1 base, with 5 bases spanning the gap. Germline V gene lookup returns CDR1 MNHNS and CDR2 SASEGT. CDR3 nucleotides: TGTGCCAGCAGTGAATTGTTCCAAGAGACCCAGTACTTC. This gives the protein CASSELFQETQYF.

V and J are TRBV25-1 and TRBJ1-6, with unresolved D. V was pared by 4 bases and J by 2 bases, with 15 bases between. CDR3 size: 17 residues. The germline CDR1 and CDR2 sequences are MGHDK and SYGVNS. CDR3 bases: TGTGCCAGCAGTGCTAGGGCGAACCAGGCCTATAATTCACCCCTCCACTTT. Translating it yields CASSARANQAYNSPLHF.

V and J are TRBV5-6 and TRBJ2-1; the D gene could be TRBD1 or TRBD2 (5 bases each). CDR1 and CDR2 (germline): SGHDT, YYEEEE. Trimming removed 4 bases at V and 4 bases at J, with 12 bases between. The CDR3 has 14 amino acids. The chain's CDR3 is CASSPGADYNEQFF. CDR3 coding DNA: TGTGCCAGCAGCCCCGGGGCGGATTACAATGAGCAGTTCTTC.

This clonotype was seen a few times. Lacking the conserved final phenylalanine or tryptophan, this CDR3 likely reflects a read error. The chain uses TRBV19 and TRBJ2-1, with TRBD2 identical over 7 bases. This CDR3 has 16 residues. Unmatched junction bases numbered 13, after V lost 6 bases and J lost 5 bases. Per the germline V gene, CDR1 is LNHDA and CDR2 is SQIVND (reference sequence). The CDR3 DNA is TGTGCCAGTAGACCAACGGGGGGAGGGCCTCACAATGAGCAGTTCTCC. Translation: CASRPTGGGPHNEQFS.

With regard to this clonotype: A much bigger clone sits one base away, suggesting this may be a read error. The chain employs TRBV19 and TRBJ2-1; no clear D gene. The germline CDR1 and CDR2 sequences are LNHDA and SQIVND (reference sequence). The length of the CDR3 is 15 residues. V lost 6 bases and J 2 bases, leaving 14 bases between the germline ends. As DNA, the CDR3 is TGTGCCAGTAGCCCCCAGAAGAGCCCCTACAATGAGCAGTTCTTC. It yields the protein CASSPQKSPYNEQFF. Complete variable domain (other parts from reference TRBV19 and TRBJ2-1): DGGITQSPKYLFRKEGQNVTLSCEQNLNHDAMYWYRQDPGQGLRLIYYSQIVNDFQKGDIAEGYSVSREKKESFPLTVTSAQKNPTAFYLCASSPQKSPYNEQFFGPGTRLTVL.

A note on this clonotype: A read error may explain this, as a much larger clone is one base away. The V and J genes are TRBV12-3 or TRBV12-4 and TRBJ2-1, with D perhaps matching TRBD2 (6 bases). V was pared by 3 bases and J by 0 bases, with 12 bases between. This CDR3 region has 16 residues. In DNA form, the CDR3 reads TGTGCCAGCAGTTTCGAGGACGGGAGCTCCTACAATGAGCAGTTCTTC. Translation: CASSFEDGSSYNEQFF.

As concerns this clonotype: As the CDR3 is not closed by the conserved phenylalanine or tryptophan, this likely results from a read error. This chain links TRBV12-3 or TRBV12-4 with TRBJ2-5, with a tentative D call TRBD2 (5 bases). CDR3 length: 12 residues. Trimming pared 9 bases from V and 4 bases from J, leaving 12 bases between. The CDR3, as DNA: TGTGCCAGTTCTCGACGGGGAGAGACCCAGTACTCC. It encodes CASSRRGETQYS.

This clonotype has at least ten counts. The V call is TRBV12-3 or TRBV12-4, the J call TRBJ2-5, with 10 bases identical to TRBD2. V lost 5 bases and J lost 5; bases outside the gene matches: 5. This CDR3 has 14 amino acids. CDR3 nucleotides: TGTGCCAGCAGTCTCAGCGGGGGGGGGGAGACCCAGTACTTC. Protein sequence: CASSLSGGGETQYF.

With respect to this clonotype: This may be a read error: a much more frequent sequence differs by one nucleotide. The chain is built from TRBV25-1 and TRBJ2-2; a possible D gene is TRBD1 (6 bases). Germline lookup yields CDR1 MGHDK and CDR2 SYGVNS. The CDR3 contains 17 residues. The V end was cut by 9 bases, the J end by 1 base, with 21 bases between. CDR3: CASSINRTGWNTGELFF. In DNA, the CDR3 is TGTGCCAGTAGTATAAATCGAACAGGGTGGAACACCGGGGAGCTGTTTTTT.

This rearrangement joins TRBV7-2 to TRBJ2-2; no definite D call. V lost 6 bases and J lost 9, with 8 bases in between. Germline V gene data show CDR1 as SGHTA and CDR2 as FQGNSA. The CDR3 has 11 residues. The CDR3: CASSLERELFF. The CDR3 coding sequence is TGTGCCAGCAGTCTGGAGCGGGAGCTGTTTTTT.

The table lists this clonotype with many counts. An end of the junction differs from the germline gene, which may be a read error. This rearrangement joins TRBV7-9 to TRBJ1-2, with 9 nucleotides matching TRBD1. The CDR3 is 15 amino acids. Germline loops: CDR1 SEHNR, CDR2 FQNEAQ (reference sequence). CDR3 nucleotides: TGTGCCAGCAGCGGACCGGGACAGGGTTTGCATGGCTACCCCTTC. This gives the protein CASSGPGQGLHGYPF.

This clonotype was recorded at least ten times. This rearrangement joins TRBV10-2 to TRBJ2-7, with D possibly being TRBD2 (6 bases). The CDR3 contains 13 residues. The germline CDR1 and CDR2 sequences are WSHSY and SAAADI. Trimming removed 2 bases from V and 3 bases from J, with 8 bases in between. DNA of the CDR3: TGCGCCAGCAGTGAGAGGCGGGACTACGAGCAGTACTTC. This codes for CASSERRDYEQYF.

The chain combines TRBV5-6 with TRBJ2-7; 12 bases align to TRBD2. CDR1 and CDR2 from the germline V gene are SGHDT and YYEEEE. This CDR3 region has 15 residues. With V trimmed by 4 bases and J by 6 bases, 8 bases remained unmatched. CDR3 in amino acids: CASSNELAGGGEQYF. CDR3 sequence (DNA): TGTGCCAGCAGCAATGAACTAGCGGGGGGTGGCGAGCAGTACTTC.

At least ten counts were recorded for this clonotype. The chain uses TRBV7-3 and TRBJ2-3; 10 bases fit TRBD2. V trimming: 5 bases; J trimming: 6 bases; junction bases outside the gene matches: 11. The CDR3 sequence is 16 residues long. CDR1 is SGHTA, CDR2 FQGTGA, per germline. The CDR3 coding sequence is TGTGCCAGCAGCCCCCAAGCGGGAGGGCCGGGGGATACGCAGTATTTT. This encodes CASSPQAGGPGDTQYF. Using reference TRBV7-3 and TRBJ2-3 for the parts outside the CDR3, the full variable domain is GAGVSQTPSNKVTEKGKYVELRCDPISGHTALYWYRQSLGQGPEFLIYFQGTGAADDSGLPNDRFFAVRPEGSVSTLKIQRTERGDSAVYLCASSPQAGGPGDTQYFGPGTRLTVL.

This clonotype was detected many times. The CDR3 is CASSFSAETQYF. As DNA, the CDR3 is TGTGCCAGCAGCTTTTCCGCGGAGACCCAGTACTTC. This chain joins TRBV11-2 and TRBJ2-5; D gene ambiguous. Deletions cut 3 bases from V and 5 bases from J, with 7 bases between. This CDR3 contains 12 residues. From germline, CDR1 is SGHAT and CDR2 FQNNGV.

Many counts were recorded for this clonotype. The chain carries TRBV5-6 and TRBJ2-7, with a tentative D call TRBD1 (7 bases). CDR3 length: 12 residues. The V end lost 5 bases, the J end lost 6 bases, and 12 bases lay between the germline ends. CDR1 and CDR2 from the germline V gene are SGHDT and YYEEEE. The CDR3 region is CASREGQSEQYF. The CDR3 DNA follows: TGTGCCAGCAGGGAGGGACAGAGCGAGCAGTACTTC.

This clonotype was picked up many times. V and J are TRBV5-5 and TRBJ1-6; no firm D call. Germline CDR1 reads SGHKS; CDR2 reads YYEKEE (reference sequence). Trimming removed 2 bases at V and 6 bases at J, with 9 bases between. The CDR3 is 14 residues long. DNA of the CDR3: TGTGCCAGCAGCTTCCGGGATACTAATTCACCCCTCCACTTT. Translating gives CASSFRDTNSPLHF.